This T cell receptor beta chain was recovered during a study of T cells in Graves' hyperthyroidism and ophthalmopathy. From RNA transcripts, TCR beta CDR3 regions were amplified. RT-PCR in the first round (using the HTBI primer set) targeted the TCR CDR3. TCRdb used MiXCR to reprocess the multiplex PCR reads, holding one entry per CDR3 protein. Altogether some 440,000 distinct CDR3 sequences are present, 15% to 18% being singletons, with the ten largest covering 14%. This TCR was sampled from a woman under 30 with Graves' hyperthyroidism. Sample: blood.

The DNA of the CDR3 is TGTGCCAGCGGGACCCCCATGAACACTGAAGCTTTCTTT. Its translation is CASGTPMNTEAFF. The chain is built from TRBV4-2 and TRBJ1-1, with a tentative D call TRBD1 (5 bases). The V end was cut by 8 bases, the J end by 0 bases, with 10 bases between. From germline, CDR1 is LGHNA and CDR2 YNFKEQ. The CDR3 extends over 13 amino acids.